This TCR beta chain is drawn from a study of cytomegalovirus exposure and HLA in healthy donors. Study-level results: Some TCR beta chains (about 170 of them) were listed as cytomegalovirus-associated.

Turning to this clone: What it recognizes is unknown.

V lost 1 base, J lost 4 bases, and 8 bases lay in between. CDR3 length equals 13 residues. The germline V gene encodes CDR1 SGHNT and CDR2 YYREEE (reference sequence). Use of 60 Vbeta and 13 Jbeta primers characterized the PCR. TCRdb's copy holds only in-frame clones and misses some; the assay was immunoSEQ multiplex PCR. The sample lists 77,000 or so clones; more than 65% were seen once. This rearrangement joins TRBV5-4 to TRBJ2-5; no clear D gene. The source is a man aged 65 to 79 in good health and CMV-seropositive. Sequencing input: PBMCs. CDR3 residues: CASSLFSGETQYF. CDR3 coding DNA: TGTGCCAGCAGCTTGTTCTCAGGAGAGACCCAGTACTTC.